This is a list of T cell receptor beta chains from one sample in a study of cytomegalovirus exposure and HLA in healthy donors. Libraries were prepared by immunoSEQ multiplex PCR; TCRdb keeps only in-frame clonotypes and omits some of them. The sample data list under 100,000 clones. The sample consisted of PBMCs. Receptors were obtained from a man under 40 in good health and CMV-seronegative. The CDR3 runs from the conserved cysteine through the conserved F or W. The order of the fields is D gene, J gene, V gene, clone size, CDR3 DNA, CDR3 protein. D genes are given only for firm matches. Size tells how often a clone was seen (once, few, many) or the class of an expanded clone, and some rows leave it out.

.	TRBJ1-4	TRBV4-3	.	TGCGCCAGCAGCCAATCCGGACATGGGTCCGAAAAACTGTTTTTT	CASSQSGHGSEKLFF
TRBD1	TRBJ1-2	TRBV6-5	.	TGTGCCAGCAGTAGACTACAGGGGGATGGCTACACCTTC	CASSRLQGDGYTF
.	TRBJ1-5	TRBV5-6	.	TGTGCCAGCAGCTTGGGTCTGACGCGACAAAACAATCAGCCCCAGCATTTT	CASSLGLTRQNNQPQHF
.	TRBJ1-1	TRBV5-4	.	TGTGCCAGCAGCTTGGACCCAGGGAACACTGAAGCTTTCTTT	CASSLDPGNTEAFF
.	TRBJ1-6	TRBV11-2	.	TGTGCCAGCACCCTTTATGTGTGGACAGATAATTCACCCCTCCACTTT	CASTLYVWTDNSPLHF
TRBD1	TRBJ2-7	TRBV7-6	.	TGTGCCAGCAGCTTAGGGGACAGGGTGTACGAGCAGTACTTC	CASSLGDRVYEQYF
TRBD1	TRBJ1-2	TRBV7-8	.	TGTGCCAGCAGCCGCCCGACAGGGAATGGCTACACCTTC	CASSRPTGNGYTF
.	TRBJ2-3	TRBV19	.	TGTGCCAGTAGCCCCACGACGCGGGGCACAGATACGCAGTATTTT	CASSPTTRGTDTQYF
TRBD1	TRBJ1-5	TRBV19	.	TGTGCCAGTAGTACCGACAGGGTTCAGCCCCAGCATTTT	CASSTDRVQPQHF
TRBD1	TRBJ1-2	TRBV11-2	.	TGTGCCAGCAGCCCCACAGGGGACTATGGCTACACCTTC	CASSPTGDYGYTF
TRBD2	TRBJ2-7	TRBV29-1	.	TGCAGCGTCTGGACTAGCGGGAACTACGAGCAGTACTTC	CSVWTSGNYEQYF
.	TRBJ2-6	TRBV5-1	.	TGCGCCAGCAGCTTGGGACGGGGGACTGGGGCCAACGTCCTGACTTTC	CASSLGRGTGANVLTF
.	TRBJ2-7	TRBV13	.	TGTGCCAGCAGCTTACAACAGCCATACTACGAGCAGTACTTC	CASSLQQPYYEQYF
.	TRBJ1-2	TRBV6-6	.	TGTGCCAGCAGTTACTCAGGGGGCTATGGCTACACCTTC	CASSYSGGYGYTF
TRBD1	TRBJ1-2	TRBV28	.	TGTGCCAGCAGTCCTACGGGGACAGGCTTCTATGGCTACACCTTC	CASSPTGTGFYGYTF
TRBD2	TRBJ2-3	TRBV19	.	TGTGCCAGTAGACAAGCGGGAGGCACAGATACGCAGTATTTT	CASRQAGGTDTQYF
.	TRBJ1-2	TRBV11-2	.	TGTGCCAGCAGCTTAGGGGGCAGCTATGGCTACACCTTC	CASSLGGSYGYTF
.	TRBJ1-2	TRBV18	.	TGTGCCAGCTCACCAACAGGGTCCGACTATGGCTACACCTTC	CASSPTGSDYGYTF
TRBD1	TRBJ1-6	TRBV10-2	.	TGCGCCAGCAAGGGACAGGGGCCCAGCTCCTATAATTCACCCCTCCACTTT	CASKGQGPSSYNSPLHF
TRBD1	TRBJ1-2	TRBV5-1	.	TGCGCCAGCAGCATCGGACAGGGGAACTATGGCTACACCTTC	CASSIGQGNYGYTF
TRBD1	TRBJ2-1	TRBV5-1	medium-sized	TGCGCCAGCAGCTTGCGGACAGGGGTGGCGTTTCCCCACAATGAGCAGTTCTTC	CASSLRTGVAFPHNEQFF
TRBD1	TRBJ2-7	TRBV12-5	.	TGTGCTAGTGGTTTGGATCGGACAGGGAACTACGAGCAGTACTTC	CASGLDRTGNYEQYF
TRBD2	TRBJ2-1	TRBV28	.	TGTGCCCCCAAGGGGCGGGAGTCCTGCAATGAGCAGTTCTTC	CAPKGRESCNEQFF
.	TRBJ1-2	TRBV30	.	TGTGCCCGGGCCCCCAGGGTGGGGTCTAGGGGCTACACCTTC	CARAPRVGSRGYTF
TRBD2	TRBJ2-3	TRBV6-1	.	TGTGCCAGCAGTGTGACTAGCGGGGGGGCAGATACGCAGTATTTT	CASSVTSGGADTQYF
TRBD1	TRBJ1-2	TRBV25-1	.	TGTGCCAGCAGTGAATTGGGACAGGGTGAAGGCTACACCTTC	CASSELGQGEGYTF
TRBD2	TRBJ2-7	TRBV18	.	TGTGCCAGCTCCCTAGCGGGGACCTACGAGCAGTACTTC	CASSLAGTYEQYF
TRBD1	TRBJ1-2	TRBV5-1	.	TGCGCCAGCAGCTTGGGCGACCCCGGGACAGGGTCGAGAGCCTATGGCTACACCTTC	CASSLGDPGTGSRAYGYTF
TRBD1	TRBJ2-1	TRBV27	.	TGTGCCAGCAGCGAATACGGGACAGGGCGGAATGAGCAGTTCTTC	CASSEYGTGRNEQFF
TRBD1	TRBJ1-4	TRBV11-2	.	TGTGCCAGCAGCTTGGGACAGGGCTTTGAAAAACTGTTTTTT	CASSLGQGFEKLFF
TRBD2	TRBJ2-5	TRBV7-2	.	TGTGCCAGCAGCGCTCCGGGACTACGGGGGACCCAGTACTTC	CASSAPGLRGTQYF
TRBD1	TRBJ1-2	TRBV2	.	TGTGCCAGCAACCTGGGACAGAACTATGGCTACACCTTC	CASNLGQNYGYTF
TRBD1	TRBJ1-4	TRBV5-1	.	TGCGCCAGCAGCCCGGACAGGGGGCCCAATGAAAAACTGTTTTTT	CASSPDRGPNEKLFF
.	TRBJ1-2	TRBV25-1	.	TGTGCCAGCAGTGTGCAGGTTAACTATGGCTACACCTTC	CASSVQVNYGYTF
.	TRBJ1-1	TRBV6-4	.	TGTGCCAGCAGTGAATGGGCAGGGGTGAAAGCTTTCTTT	CASSEWAGVKAFF
.	TRBJ2-5	TRBV2	.	TGTGCCAGCAGTGACTTCCAAGAGACCCAGTACTTC	CASSDFQETQYF
.	TRBJ1-6	TRBV19	.	TGTGCCAGTAGTGACACCCCGGATTCACCCCTCCACTTT	CASSDTPDSPLHF
TRBD1	TRBJ2-3	TRBV2	.	TGTGCCAGCAGTGTCATACAGGGGGCGGAGTATTTT	CASSVIQGAEYF
TRBD2	TRBJ2-3	TRBV4-1	.	TGCGCCAGCAGCCAAGATATAACTAGCGGTACGCAGTATTTT	CASSQDITSGTQYF
TRBD1	TRBJ1-1	TRBV2	.	TGTGCCAGCAGTTTGGACAGGGCGAACACTGAAGCTTTCTTT	CASSLDRANTEAFF
.	TRBJ1-5	TRBV7-8	.	TGTGCCAGTACCACAGTCGGGGGGGGTAATCAGCCCCAGCATTTT	CASTTVGGGNQPQHF
.	TRBJ2-1	TRBV4-3	.	TGCGCCAGCAGCCAAGAGGGACTTCAGGCTGAGCAGTTCTTC	CASSQEGLQAEQFF
.	TRBJ2-5	TRBV7-3	.	TGTGCCAGCAGCTTAGAGCCGTACAGGAGAGGCGGGACCCAGTACTTC	CASSLEPYRRGGTQYF
.	TRBJ2-5	TRBV5-1	.	TGCGCCAGCAGCTCCTTTACAGGGGAGACCCAGTACTTC	CASSSFTGETQYF
.	TRBJ2-1	TRBV9	.	TGTGCCAGCAGCGTACTGGGGGGCAATGAGCAGTTCTTC	CASSVLGGNEQFF
.	TRBJ1-2	TRBV5-1	.	TGCGCCAGCAGCCCAAGGGGCTGGGATGGCTACACCTTC	CASSPRGWDGYTF
TRBD2	TRBJ2-3	TRBV29-1	.	TGCAGCGTTGATCTTCGACTAGCGGGACGGAACACAGATACGCAGTATTTT	CSVDLRLAGRNTDTQYF
.	TRBJ2-2	TRBV5-1	.	TGCGCCAGCAGCTTGGGGGCGGGCATATCGTCCGGGGAGCTGTTTTTT	CASSLGAGISSGELFF
.	TRBJ2-2	TRBV6-4	.	TGTGCCAGCGGTAGTAGCGAGACCGGGGAGCTGTTTTTT	CASGSSETGELFF
.	TRBJ2-1	TRBV2	.	TGTGCCAGCAGTGGTAATTACAATGAGCAGTTCTTC	CASSGNYNEQFF
TRBD2	TRBJ2-1	TRBV14	.	TGTGCCAGCAGCAAGCGGGAGGGCCCCAGCTCCTACAATGAGCAGTTCTTC	CASSKREGPSSYNEQFF
.	TRBJ1-2	TRBV4-1	.	TGCGCCAGCAGCCAAAACTCAGGGGCCGCCTATGGCTACACCTTC	CASSQNSGAAYGYTF
.	TRBJ2-5	TRBV6-5	.	TGTGCCAGCAGCGATCTTACGGAGCAGTACTTC	CASSDLTEQYF
TRBD2	TRBJ2-7	TRBV13	.	TGTGCCAGCAGCTTAAGAGGGATAGCGGGAGATGACGAGCAGTACTTC	CASSLRGIAGDDEQYF
.	TRBJ2-3	TRBV7-9	.	TGTGCCAGCAGCTTAGCTGGCCCAGATACGCAGTATTTT	CASSLAGPDTQYF
.	TRBJ1-2	TRBV6-5	.	TGTGCCAGCAGTTACGAGGGAAGCGGCTATGGCTACACCTTC	CASSYEGSGYGYTF
.	TRBJ2-1	TRBV5-1	.	TGCGCCAGCAGCCGACAGAAACACAATGAGCAGTTCTTC	CASSRQKHNEQFF
.	TRBJ2-3	TRBV9	.	TGTGCCAGCAGCGTAGGTTACATAAGCACAGATACGCAGTATTTT	CASSVGYISTDTQYF